This is a list of T cell receptor beta chains from one sample in a study of T cells after yellow fever vaccination. TCRdb independently ran MiXCR on the 5' RACE reads; one entry per CDR3 protein. The table has some 110,000 distinct CDR3 sequences, roughly 8.9% seen once; the top ten hold less than 30%. The sequencing used CD8+ T cells sorted from PBMCs, collected 45 days after the yellow fever booster vaccination. The origin of the receptors is a man aged 25-40 years who received the YFV17D yellow fever vaccine. CDR3s include the opening cysteine and the closing phenylalanine or tryptophan. The D gene is left open where the match is weak. Rows may omit the clone size; those that give it use once, few, many or a size class.

V gene: TRBV19; clone size: few; J gene: TRBJ2-7; D gene: -; CDR3 length: 14; CDR3 protein: CASSINREVDEQYF; CDR3 DNA: TGTGCCAGTAGTATCAACAGGGAGGTGGACGAGCAGTACTTC
V gene: TRBV4-3; clone size: many; J gene: TRBJ2-7; D gene: TRBD2; CDR3 length: 15; CDR3 protein: CASSQRLAGAYEQYF; CDR3 DNA: TGCGCCAGCAGCCAACGACTAGCGGGCGCCTACGAGCAGTACTTC
V gene: TRBV7-8; clone size: -; J gene: TRBJ2-1; D gene: -; CDR3 length: 13; CDR3 protein: CASSLPGASEQFF; CDR3 DNA: TGTGCCAGCAGCTTGCCAGGGGCGAGTGAGCAGTTCTTC
V gene: TRBV28; clone size: few; J gene: TRBJ2-3; D gene: -; CDR3 length: 16; CDR3 protein: CASSSTTGSSTDTQYF; CDR3 DNA: TGTGCCAGCAGTTCCACAACCGGGAGTAGCACAGATACGCAGTATTTT
V gene: TRBV27; clone size: many; J gene: TRBJ2-3; D gene: -; CDR3 length: 15; CDR3 protein: CASSGPLSPADTQYF; CDR3 DNA: TGTGCCAGCAGCGGTCCCCTTAGCCCGGCAGATACGCAGTATTTT
V gene: TRBV15; clone size: many; J gene: TRBJ2-7; D gene: -; CDR3 length: 13; CDR3 protein: CATSRASGDEQYF; CDR3 DNA: TGTGCCACCAGCAGAGCATCAGGGGACGAGCAGTACTTC
V gene: TRBV7-9; clone size: -; J gene: TRBJ2-5; D gene: -; CDR3 length: 16; CDR3 protein: CASSLGASSMLETQYF; CDR3 DNA: TGTGCCAGCAGCTTAGGGGCTAGCTCGATGCTAGAGACCCAGTACTTC
V gene: TRBV19; clone size: -; J gene: TRBJ2-1; D gene: -; CDR3 length: 13; CDR3 protein: CASSLGPMNEQFF; CDR3 DNA: TGTGCCAGTTCCCTGGGTCCGATGAATGAGCAGTTCTTC
V gene: TRBV27; clone size: many; J gene: TRBJ2-7; D gene: -; CDR3 length: 16; CDR3 protein: CASSRSIGLGTYEQYF; CDR3 DNA: TGTGCCAGCAGCCGCTCTATAGGGCTGGGTACCTACGAGCAGTACTTC
V gene: TRBV24-1; clone size: many; J gene: TRBJ2-1; D gene: -; CDR3 length: 14; CDR3 protein: CATSGREPYNEQFF; CDR3 DNA: TGTGCCACCAGTGGGAGGGAGCCGTACAATGAGCAGTTCTTC
V gene: TRBV3-1; clone size: few; J gene: TRBJ2-7; D gene: -; CDR3 length: 15; CDR3 protein: CASSQDYNADYEQYF; CDR3 DNA: TGTGCCAGCAGCCAAGATTATAACGCGGACTACGAGCAGTACTTC
V gene: TRBV12-3/TRBV12-4; clone size: many; J gene: TRBJ2-5; D gene: TRBD2; CDR3 length: 15; CDR3 protein: CASSSEREGLETQYF; CDR3 DNA: TGTGCCAGCAGCTCCGAGCGGGAGGGCCTTGAGACCCAGTACTTC
V gene: TRBV5-6; clone size: many; J gene: TRBJ2-2; D gene: -; CDR3 length: 15; CDR3 protein: CASSLDPGNTGELFF; CDR3 DNA: TGTGCCAGCAGCCTGGATCCAGGGAACACCGGGGAGCTGTTTTTT
V gene: TRBV12-3/TRBV12-4; clone size: many; J gene: TRBJ2-1; D gene: -; CDR3 length: 11; CDR3 protein: CASRQSNEQFF; CDR3 DNA: TGTGCCAGCAGACAGAGCAATGAGCAGTTCTTC
V gene: TRBV4-3; clone size: many; J gene: TRBJ2-1; D gene: -; CDR3 length: 18; CDR3 protein: CASSQGLRTSGGYNEQFF; CDR3 DNA: TGCGCCAGCAGCCAAGGCCTAAGGACCTCCGGGGGTTACAATGAGCAGTTCTTC
V gene: TRBV20-1; clone size: few; J gene: TRBJ2-3; D gene: -; CDR3 length: 14; CDR3 protein: CSAKNRDSTDTQYF; CDR3 DNA: TGCAGTGCCAAAAACAGGGATTCCACAGATACGCAGTATTTT
V gene: TRBV15; clone size: -; J gene: TRBJ2-7; D gene: -; CDR3 length: 14; CDR3 protein: CATSASGVGAEQYF; CDR3 DNA: TGTGCCACCAGCGCATCGGGAGTCGGGGCCGAGCAGTACTTC
V gene: TRBV27; clone size: many; J gene: TRBJ1-2; D gene: TRBD1; CDR3 length: 15; CDR3 protein: CASSPSDRGGLGYTF; CDR3 DNA: TGTGCCAGCAGTCCCTCGGACAGGGGTGGTTTAGGCTACACCTTC
V gene: TRBV5-1; clone size: many; J gene: TRBJ2-3; D gene: -; CDR3 length: 12; CDR3 protein: CASSTDDFTQYF; CDR3 DNA: TGCGCCAGCAGCACAGACGACTTTACGCAGTATTTT
V gene: TRBV27; clone size: many; J gene: TRBJ2-1; D gene: TRBD2; CDR3 length: 16; CDR3 protein: CASAPLAESSYNEQFF; CDR3 DNA: TGTGCCAGTGCCCCACTAGCGGAGAGCTCCTACAATGAGCAGTTCTTC
V gene: TRBV4-1; clone size: many; J gene: TRBJ1-4; D gene: -; CDR3 length: 13; CDR3 protein: CASSQDQSQKLFF; CDR3 DNA: TGCGCCAGCAGCCAAGATCAATCGCAAAAACTGTTTTTT
V gene: TRBV20-1; clone size: -; J gene: TRBJ2-7; D gene: -; CDR3 length: 13; CDR3 protein: CSATHNFGYEQYF; CDR3 DNA: TGCAGTGCTACCCACAACTTTGGGTACGAGCAGTACTTC
V gene: TRBV12-3/TRBV12-4; clone size: -; J gene: TRBJ2-3; D gene: TRBD2; CDR3 length: 17; CDR3 protein: CASSWRLAGEVADTQYF; CDR3 DNA: TGTGCCAGCAGTTGGCGACTAGCGGGAGAAGTGGCAGATACGCAGTATTTT
V gene: TRBV27; clone size: many; J gene: TRBJ2-7; D gene: -; CDR3 length: 13; CDR3 protein: CASSFATSYEQYF; CDR3 DNA: TGTGCCAGCAGTTTTGCAACCTCCTACGAGCAGTACTTC
V gene: TRBV6-5; clone size: many; J gene: TRBJ2-7; D gene: TRBD2; CDR3 length: 14; CDR3 protein: CASWGTSDLYEQYF; CDR3 DNA: TGTGCCAGTTGGGGGACTAGCGATTTATACGAGCAGTACTTC
V gene: TRBV11-3; clone size: few; J gene: TRBJ1-1; D gene: -; CDR3 length: 18; CDR3 protein: CASSSIGDRDHLIGEAFF; CDR3 DNA: TGTGCCAGCAGCTCAATAGGGGACCGGGATCACCTCATCGGTGAAGCTTTCTTT
V gene: TRBV19; clone size: many; J gene: TRBJ2-7; D gene: -; CDR3 length: 12; CDR3 protein: CASSKTGYEQYF; CDR3 DNA: TGTGCCAGTAGTAAAACAGGGTACGAGCAGTACTTC
V gene: TRBV27; clone size: many; J gene: TRBJ2-7; D gene: -; CDR3 length: 14; CDR3 protein: CASSQGISLYEQYF; CDR3 DNA: TGTGCCAGCAGCCAAGGAATCTCTCTTTACGAGCAGTACTTC
V gene: TRBV4-1; clone size: few; J gene: TRBJ2-2; D gene: -; CDR3 length: 14; CDR3 protein: CASSQVGSTGELFF; CDR3 DNA: TGCGCCAGCAGCCAAGTGGGTAGTACCGGGGAGCTGTTTTTT
V gene: TRBV28; clone size: many; J gene: TRBJ2-5; D gene: TRBD1; CDR3 length: 16; CDR3 protein: CASSSPVGRGQETQYF; CDR3 DNA: TGTGCCAGCAGTTCCCCCGTAGGCAGGGGGCAAGAGACCCAGTACTTC
V gene: TRBV20-1; clone size: few; J gene: TRBJ2-3; D gene: TRBD1; CDR3 length: 15; CDR3 protein: CSAGSLGQVTDTQYF; CDR3 DNA: TGCAGTGCTGGAAGTTTGGGACAGGTAACAGATACGCAGTATTTT
V gene: TRBV7-9; clone size: few; J gene: TRBJ2-1; D gene: -; CDR3 length: 15; CDR3 protein: CASSFGLAVYNEQFF; CDR3 DNA: TGTGCCAGCAGCTTTGGGCTAGCCGTCTACAATGAGCAGTTCTTC
V gene: TRBV5-6; clone size: many; J gene: TRBJ2-1; D gene: -; CDR3 length: 11; CDR3 protein: CASSLGRQQFF; CDR3 DNA: TGTGCCAGCAGCTTGGGGAGGCAGCAGTTCTTC
V gene: TRBV7-9; clone size: few; J gene: TRBJ2-1; D gene: -; CDR3 length: 14; CDR3 protein: CASSLLLGGDEQFF; CDR3 DNA: TGTGCCAGCAGCTTATTACTAGGTGGCGATGAGCAGTTCTTC
V gene: TRBV10-3; clone size: many; J gene: TRBJ2-5; D gene: -; CDR3 length: 13; CDR3 protein: CAISVVPDETQYF; CDR3 DNA: TGTGCCATCAGTGTGGTCCCAGACGAGACCCAGTACTTC
V gene: TRBV5-1; clone size: many; J gene: TRBJ2-3; D gene: TRBD2; CDR3 length: 17; CDR3 protein: CASSSDLAGGPTDTQYF; CDR3 DNA: TGCGCCAGCAGCTCCGACTTAGCGGGGGGCCCCACAGATACGCAGTATTTT
V gene: TRBV29-1; clone size: many; J gene: TRBJ2-6; D gene: -; CDR3 length: 13; CDR3 protein: CSVWVRGANVLTF; CDR3 DNA: TGCAGCGTTTGGGTCCGGGGGGCCAACGTCCTGACTTTC
V gene: TRBV20-1; clone size: -; J gene: TRBJ2-1; D gene: -; CDR3 length: 14; CDR3 protein: CSAPDSTTEVEQFF; CDR3 DNA: TGCAGTGCTCCCGACTCGACGACGGAAGTTGAGCAGTTCTTC
V gene: TRBV7-9; clone size: many; J gene: TRBJ2-7; D gene: -; CDR3 length: 12; CDR3 protein: CASSQTVYEQYF; CDR3 DNA: TGTGCCAGCAGCCAAACTGTTTACGAGCAGTACTTC
V gene: TRBV5-8; clone size: many; J gene: TRBJ2-1; D gene: TRBD1; CDR3 length: 17; CDR3 protein: CASSWKEGQALVNEQFF; CDR3 DNA: TGTGCCAGCAGCTGGAAAGAAGGACAGGCTTTGGTCAATGAGCAGTTCTTC
V gene: TRBV4-3; clone size: many; J gene: TRBJ1-1; D gene: -; CDR3 length: 17; CDR3 protein: CASSQEGPYRVNTEAFF; CDR3 DNA: TGCGCCAGCAGCCAAGAAGGCCCTTACAGGGTGAACACTGAAGCTTTCTTT
V gene: TRBV7-2; clone size: many; J gene: TRBJ2-1; D gene: TRBD2; CDR3 length: 16; CDR3 protein: CASSPTSGNSYNEQFF; CDR3 DNA: TGTGCCAGCAGCCCGACTAGCGGGAATTCCTACAATGAGCAGTTCTTC
V gene: TRBV12-3/TRBV12-4; clone size: few; J gene: TRBJ2-2; D gene: TRBD2; CDR3 length: 15; CDR3 protein: CASSAASGSAGELFF; CDR3 DNA: TGTGCCAGCAGTGCCGCCAGCGGGAGCGCCGGGGAGCTGTTTTTT
V gene: TRBV11-2; clone size: many; J gene: TRBJ2-3; D gene: TRBD2; CDR3 length: 18; CDR3 protein: CASISRASGSSRTDTQYF; CDR3 DNA: TGTGCCAGCATTTCTCGAGCTAGCGGGAGTTCCCGCACAGATACGCAGTATTTT
V gene: TRBV6-1; clone size: -; J gene: TRBJ2-7; D gene: TRBD2; CDR3 length: 14; CDR3 protein: CASSPTSGLYEQYF; CDR3 DNA: TGTGCCAGCAGTCCGACTAGCGGTCTCTACGAGCAGTACTTC
V gene: TRBV6-5; clone size: many; J gene: TRBJ2-1; D gene: TRBD2; CDR3 length: 16; CDR3 protein: CASSYLTSPVRDEQFF; CDR3 DNA: TGTGCCAGCAGTTACCTGACTAGCCCGGTTAGGGATGAGCAGTTCTTC
V gene: TRBV4-3; clone size: many; J gene: TRBJ2-5; D gene: -; CDR3 length: 15; CDR3 protein: CASSQVLGFQETQYF; CDR3 DNA: TGCGCCAGCAGCCAAGTTCTGGGGTTCCAAGAGACCCAGTACTTC
V gene: TRBV28; clone size: many; J gene: TRBJ2-5; D gene: -; CDR3 length: 15; CDR3 protein: CASSFRMDNQETQYF; CDR3 DNA: TGTGCCAGCAGTTTTAGAATGGACAACCAAGAGACCCAGTACTTC
V gene: TRBV7-3; clone size: many; J gene: TRBJ1-6; D gene: -; CDR3 length: 15; CDR3 protein: CASSSRDGDNSPLHF; CDR3 DNA: TGTGCCAGCAGCTCCCGGGACGGAGATAATTCACCCCTCCACTTT
V gene: TRBV7-2; clone size: many; J gene: TRBJ1-1; D gene: -; CDR3 length: 11; CDR3 protein: CASTLLTEAFF; CDR3 DNA: TGTGCCAGTACCCTGCTCACTGAAGCTTTCTTT
V gene: TRBV5-1; clone size: -; J gene: TRBJ2-1; D gene: TRBD1; CDR3 length: 12; CDR3 protein: CASSFRGNEQFF; CDR3 DNA: TGCGCCAGCAGCTTCAGGGGGAATGAGCAGTTCTTC
V gene: TRBV28; clone size: few; J gene: TRBJ2-7; D gene: -; CDR3 length: 16; CDR3 protein: CASSFPAHGSSYEQYF; CDR3 DNA: TGTGCCAGCAGTTTCCCCGCCCATGGAAGCTCCTACGAGCAGTACTTC
V gene: TRBV9; clone size: many; J gene: TRBJ2-2; D gene: -; CDR3 length: 12; CDR3 protein: CASSVNQGELFF; CDR3 DNA: TGTGCCAGCAGCGTGAACCAAGGGGAGCTGTTTTTT
V gene: TRBV27; clone size: many; J gene: TRBJ2-3; D gene: TRBD2; CDR3 length: 16; CDR3 protein: CASSLLAGLGTDTQYF; CDR3 DNA: TGTGCCAGCAGTTTGCTAGCGGGACTGGGCACAGATACGCAGTATTTT
V gene: TRBV11-2; clone size: few; J gene: TRBJ1-2; D gene: -; CDR3 length: 15; CDR3 protein: CASSLDGLGFYGYTF; CDR3 DNA: TGTGCCAGCAGCTTAGATGGGCTGGGCTTCTATGGCTACACCTTC
V gene: TRBV14; clone size: few; J gene: TRBJ2-3; D gene: TRBD2; CDR3 length: 15; CDR3 protein: CASSHWTSSTDTQYF; CDR3 DNA: TGTGCCAGCAGCCATTGGACTAGTTCCACAGATACGCAGTATTTT
V gene: TRBV7-9; clone size: many; J gene: TRBJ2-1; D gene: -; CDR3 length: 15; CDR3 protein: CASSSTQRWVDEQFF; CDR3 DNA: TGTGCCAGCAGCTCGACCCAGCGGTGGGTCGATGAGCAGTTCTTC
V gene: TRBV27; clone size: -; J gene: TRBJ2-5; D gene: TRBD2; CDR3 length: 15; CDR3 protein: CASSPRGGVRETQYF; CDR3 DNA: TGTGCCAGCAGCCCCCGGGGGGGGGTCCGGGAGACCCAGTACTTC
V gene: TRBV27; clone size: -; J gene: TRBJ2-1; D gene: -; CDR3 length: 14; CDR3 protein: CASSLTGMGNEQFF; CDR3 DNA: TGTGCCAGCAGTTTAACAGGGATGGGCAATGAGCAGTTCTTC